The rows below give T cell receptor beta chains drawn from one sample of a study of T cell responses to AZD1222 COVID-19 vaccine. Libraries were prepared by immunoSEQ multiplex PCR; TCRdb keeps only in-frame clonotypes and omits some of them. This table has about 140,000 clones, roughly 92% appearing once. Specimen: peripheral blood, collected on day 0 of AZD1222 vaccination. The receptors derive from an adult in good health. The CDR3 runs from the conserved cysteine through the conserved F or W. A D gene is named only where the DNA matches it firmly. Clone size, where shown, is once, few, many, or a class for clones that have expanded.

abundance: -
d_gene: -
j_gene: TRBJ2-5
v_gene: TRBV11-2
len: 12
CDR3aa: CASSLDRETQYF
CDR3nt: TGTGCCAGCAGCTTAGATCGAGAGACCCAGTACTTC

abundance: -
d_gene: TRBD1
j_gene: TRBJ2-1
v_gene: TRBV19
len: 12
CDR3aa: CATRDRKNEQFF
CDR3nt: TGTGCCACCCGGGACAGGAAAAATGAGCAGTTCTTC

abundance: -
d_gene: TRBD2
j_gene: TRBJ2-2
v_gene: TRBV23-1
len: 20
CDR3aa: CASSQGIQREGRRDTGELFF
CDR3nt: TGCGCCAGCAGTCAAGGAATCCAGCGGGAGGGCCGTAGGGACACCGGGGAGCTGTTTTTT

abundance: -
d_gene: TRBD2
j_gene: TRBJ2-7
v_gene: TRBV28
len: 16
CDR3aa: CASSFSGTSGGVGQYF
CDR3nt: TGTGCCAGCAGTTTCTCCGGGACTAGCGGGGGGGTAGGGCAGTACTTC

abundance: -
d_gene: TRBD1
j_gene: TRBJ2-3
v_gene: TRBV19
len: 19
CDR3aa: CASRRDRGLGLEPSDTQYF
CDR3nt: TGTGCCAGTAGAAGGGACAGGGGGCTGGGACTAGAGCCTTCAGATACGCAGTATTTT

abundance: -
d_gene: -
j_gene: TRBJ2-1
v_gene: TRBV4-2
len: 16
CDR3aa: CASSQDSPGLANEQFF
CDR3nt: TGTGCCAGCAGCCAAGATAGCCCGGGGCTCGCAAATGAGCAGTTCTTC

abundance: -
d_gene: TRBD1
j_gene: TRBJ2-2
v_gene: TRBV10-1
len: 16
CDR3aa: CASSEATGGHTGELFF
CDR3nt: TGCGCCAGCAGTGAGGCGACAGGGGGCCACACCGGGGAGCTGTTTTTT

abundance: -
d_gene: -
j_gene: TRBJ1-3
v_gene: TRBV7-2
len: 12
CDR3aa: CASTRGVDTIYF
CDR3nt: TGTGCCAGCACCAGAGGGGTGGACACCATATATTTT

abundance: -
d_gene: TRBD1
j_gene: TRBJ2-7
v_gene: TRBV27
len: 14
CDR3aa: CADYGQGDSYEQYF
CDR3nt: TGTGCCGACTATGGACAGGGCGACTCCTACGAGCAGTACTTC

abundance: -
d_gene: -
j_gene: TRBJ1-1
v_gene: TRBV28
len: 13
CDR3aa: CASFGRSAAEAFF
CDR3nt: TGTGCCAGCTTCGGCAGGTCTGCCGCTGAAGCTTTCTTT

abundance: -
d_gene: TRBD1
j_gene: TRBJ2-7
v_gene: TRBV9
len: 16
CDR3aa: CASSAQMGTGNYEQYF
CDR3nt: TGTGCCAGCAGCGCCCAGATGGGGACAGGGAACTACGAGCAGTACTTC

abundance: -
d_gene: -
j_gene: TRBJ1-5
v_gene: TRBV19
len: 13
CDR3aa: CASSIQDSQPQHF
CDR3nt: TGTGCCAGTAGTATACAGGACAGTCAGCCCCAGCATTTT

abundance: -
d_gene: -
j_gene: TRBJ2-2
v_gene: TRBV28
len: 14
CDR3aa: CASGPDANTGELFF
CDR3nt: TGTGCCAGCGGCCCAGACGCGAACACCGGGGAGCTGTTTTTT

abundance: few
d_gene: -
j_gene: TRBJ1-5
v_gene: TRBV28
len: 15
CDR3aa: CASSFAVQLAWPQHF
CDR3nt: TGTGCCAGCAGTTTTGCGGTACAGCTCGCATGGCCCCAGCATTTT

abundance: -
d_gene: -
j_gene: TRBJ1-2
v_gene: TRBV5-1
len: 14
CDR3aa: CASSFSDTNYGYTF
CDR3nt: TGCGCCAGCAGCTTTTCGGACACCAACTATGGCTACACCTTC

abundance: once
d_gene: TRBD2
j_gene: TRBJ2-5
v_gene: TRBV3-1/TRBV3-2
len: 14
CDR3aa: CASEETYGGETQYF
CDR3nt: TGTGCCAGCGAAGAGACCTACGGGGGGGAGACCCAGTACTTC

abundance: -
d_gene: TRBD1
j_gene: TRBJ1-3
v_gene: TRBV6-5
len: 14
CDR3aa: CASRAGGSGNTIYF
CDR3nt: TGTGCCAGCAGAGCAGGGGGCTCTGGAAACACCATATATTTT

abundance: -
d_gene: -
j_gene: TRBJ1-3
v_gene: TRBV2
len: 14
CDR3aa: CASRVGGSGNTIYF
CDR3nt: TGTGCCAGCAGGGTCGGGGGCTCTGGAAACACCATATATTTT

abundance: -
d_gene: TRBD2
j_gene: TRBJ2-2
v_gene: TRBV11-1
len: 15
CDR3aa: CASSVGLAGTGELFF
CDR3nt: TGTGCCAGCAGCGTCGGACTAGCTGGCACCGGGGAGCTGTTTTTT

abundance: -
d_gene: -
j_gene: TRBJ2-7
v_gene: TRBV7-9
len: 13
CDR3aa: CASSATETYEQYF
CDR3nt: TGTGCCAGCAGCGCGACAGAAACCTACGAGCAGTACTTC

abundance: -
d_gene: -
j_gene: TRBJ1-6
v_gene: TRBV7-2
len: 15
CDR3aa: CASSLNQFYNSPLHF
CDR3nt: TGTGCCAGCAGCTTAAACCAGTTTTATAATTCACCCCTCCACTTT

abundance: -
d_gene: -
j_gene: TRBJ2-5
v_gene: TRBV19
len: 14
CDR3aa: CASSHRGGGETQYF
CDR3nt: TGTGCCAGTAGCCATAGGGGGGGTGGAGAGACCCAGTACTTC

abundance: -
d_gene: -
j_gene: TRBJ1-1
v_gene: TRBV6-5
len: 15
CDR3aa: CASSPWTVGTTEAFF
CDR3nt: TGTGCCAGCAGTCCCTGGACAGTAGGTACCACTGAAGCTTTCTTT

abundance: -
d_gene: -
j_gene: TRBJ1-1
v_gene: TRBV7-6
len: 16
CDR3aa: CASSFQPGHNNTEAFF
CDR3nt: TGTGCCAGCAGCTTCCAACCGGGACACAATAACACTGAAGCTTTCTTT

abundance: -
d_gene: -
j_gene: TRBJ2-2
v_gene: TRBV29-1
len: 14
CDR3aa: CSVIQEANTGELFF
CDR3nt: TGCAGCGTGATCCAAGAAGCGAACACCGGGGAGCTGTTTTTT

abundance: -
d_gene: TRBD1
j_gene: TRBJ1-4
v_gene: TRBV6-1
len: 17
CDR3aa: CASSGADRSATNEKLFF
CDR3nt: TGTGCCAGCAGTGGGGCGGACAGGAGTGCAACTAATGAAAAACTGTTTTTT

abundance: -
d_gene: -
j_gene: TRBJ2-2
v_gene: TRBV4-1
len: 15
CDR3aa: CASSQEVRDTGELFF
CDR3nt: TGCGCCAGCAGCCAAGAGGTGAGGGACACCGGGGAGCTGTTTTTT

abundance: -
d_gene: -
j_gene: TRBJ1-2
v_gene: TRBV2
len: 12
CDR3aa: CASGMENYGYTF
CDR3nt: TGTGCCAGCGGAATGGAGAACTATGGCTACACCTTC

abundance: -
d_gene: -
j_gene: TRBJ1-5
v_gene: TRBV10-1
len: 14
CDR3aa: CASSAGSSNQPQHF
CDR3nt: TGCGCCAGCAGTGCTGGGTCTAGCAATCAGCCCCAGCATTTT

abundance: -
d_gene: -
j_gene: TRBJ2-5
v_gene: TRBV6-5
len: 15
CDR3aa: CASSSASRGKETQYF
CDR3nt: TGTGCCAGCAGCTCCGCCTCTAGGGGGAAAGAGACCCAGTACTTC

abundance: -
d_gene: TRBD2
j_gene: TRBJ2-3
v_gene: TRBV5-1
len: 18
CDR3aa: CASSLVPAGSGTTDTQYF
CDR3nt: TGCGCCAGCAGCTTGGTCCCGGCCGGTAGCGGGACCACAGATACGCAGTATTTT

abundance: once
d_gene: -
j_gene: TRBJ2-6
v_gene: TRBV19
len: 15
CDR3aa: CASRTGDSGANVLTF
CDR3nt: TGTGCCAGTAGAACAGGAGACTCTGGGGCCAACGTCCTGACTTTC

abundance: -
d_gene: TRBD1
j_gene: TRBJ1-1
v_gene: TRBV7-9
len: 14
CDR3aa: CASSLAGQGTEAFF
CDR3nt: TGTGCCAGCAGCTTAGCCGGACAGGGAACCGAGGCTTTCTTT

abundance: once
d_gene: -
j_gene: TRBJ1-1
v_gene: TRBV2
len: 14
CDR3aa: CASRRRGMNTEAFF
CDR3nt: TGTGCCAGCAGGAGACGGGGGATGAACACTGAAGCTTTCTTT

abundance: -
d_gene: -
j_gene: TRBJ1-2
v_gene: TRBV7-9
len: 11
CDR3aa: CASSPQVGYTF
CDR3nt: TGTGCCAGCAGCCCCCAAGTTGGCTACACCTTC

abundance: -
d_gene: -
j_gene: TRBJ1-3
v_gene: TRBV5-1
len: 15
CDR3aa: CASSLSISSGNTIYF
CDR3nt: TGCGCCAGCAGCTTGTCCATTAGCTCTGGAAACACCATATATTTT

abundance: -
d_gene: -
j_gene: TRBJ2-7
v_gene: TRBV2
len: 12
CDR3aa: CASDRSSYEQYF
CDR3nt: TGTGCCAGCGACAGATCCTCCTACGAGCAGTACTTC

abundance: -
d_gene: -
j_gene: TRBJ1-2
v_gene: TRBV7-9
len: 14
CDR3aa: CASSEYPAEDGYTF
CDR3nt: TGTGCCAGCAGCGAATACCCCGCGGAGGATGGCTACACCTTC

abundance: -
d_gene: -
j_gene: TRBJ1-1
v_gene: TRBV18
len: 13
CDR3aa: CASSMGVNTEAFF
CDR3nt: TGTGCCAGCTCAATGGGAGTGAACACTGAAGCTTTCTTT

abundance: once
d_gene: -
j_gene: TRBJ1-2
v_gene: TRBV29-1
len: 13
CDR3aa: CSVEEAGAAGYTF
CDR3nt: TGCAGCGTTGAAGAGGCGGGGGCGGCGGGCTACACCTTC

abundance: -
d_gene: -
j_gene: TRBJ1-5
v_gene: TRBV6-6
len: 12
CDR3aa: CASSYGGQPQHF
CDR3nt: TGTGCCAGCAGTTACGGGGGTCAGCCCCAGCATTTT